This entry concerns a single T cell receptor (beta chain). The sample belongs to a study of T cell responses to AZD1222 COVID-19 vaccine. The trim removed 5 bases at V and 2 bases at J, leaving 1 base unmatched. CDR3 size: 14 residues. Measured with immunoSEQ multiplex PCR; TCRdb has only the in-frame clones, and not every one. The data hold about 69,000 clones, with 83% observed a single time. The V gene is TRBV6-7, the J gene TRBJ2-7; 12 positions agree with TRBD2. TRBV6-7 is an ORF for which the function is uncertain. The specimen comprised peripheral blood, sampled 28 days after the second AZD1222 dose. This clonotype was obtained from an adult who received the AZD1222 COVID-19 vaccine. This CDR3 is CASSLAGGPYEQYF. Here the CDR3 DNA reads TGTGCCAGCAGTCTAGCGGGGGGGCCCTACGAGCAGTACTTC.